This TCR beta chain was captured by sequencing in a study of cytomegalovirus exposure and HLA in healthy donors. The overall study: A prior study identified 117 million unique TCR beta sequences from about 180 million T cells.

Study-level points and caveats: An observed cluster of highly shared sequence variants was recorded as a likely sequencing artifact.

A remark on this clone: Its antigen is currently unknown.

Vbeta (60) and Jbeta (13) primers were used in the PCR. Generated by immunoSEQ multiplex PCR, the TCRdb table keeps only in-frame clones and is missing some. This repertoire shows about 78,000 clones, approximately 57% found once; its top ten account for roughly 5.6%. The CDR3 runs to 14 residues. Trimming pared 2 bases from V and 10 bases from J, leaving 13 bases between. Germline loops: CDR1 SGHRS, CDR2 YFSETQ. The sequencing sample was made of PBMCs. This chain links TRBV5-1 with TRBJ1-6; a weak D match, TRBD1 (5 bases). The sequence came from a young man in good health and CMV-seropositive. This chain's CDR3 is CASSLPLTDSPLHF. CDR3 DNA sequence: TGCGCCAGCAGCTTACCACTGACAGACTCACCCCTCCACTTT.